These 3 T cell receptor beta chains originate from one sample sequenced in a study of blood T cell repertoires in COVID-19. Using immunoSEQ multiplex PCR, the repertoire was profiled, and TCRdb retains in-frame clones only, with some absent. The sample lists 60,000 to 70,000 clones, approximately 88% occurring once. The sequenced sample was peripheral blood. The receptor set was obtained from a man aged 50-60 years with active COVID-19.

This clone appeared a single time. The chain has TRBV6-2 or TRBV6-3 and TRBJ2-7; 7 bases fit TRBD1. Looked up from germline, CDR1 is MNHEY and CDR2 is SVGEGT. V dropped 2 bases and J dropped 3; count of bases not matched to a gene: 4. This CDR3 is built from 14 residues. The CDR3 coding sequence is TGTGCCAGCAGTTACCTGACAGGGATCTACGAGCAGTACTTC. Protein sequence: CASSYLTGIYEQYF.

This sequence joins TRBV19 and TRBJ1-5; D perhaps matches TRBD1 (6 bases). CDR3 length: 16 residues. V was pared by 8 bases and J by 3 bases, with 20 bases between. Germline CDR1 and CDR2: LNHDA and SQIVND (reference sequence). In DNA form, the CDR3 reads TGTGCCAGTGTTTCCGGGACACTAATGTACAATCAGCCCCAGCATTTT. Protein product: CASVSGTLMYNQPQHF.

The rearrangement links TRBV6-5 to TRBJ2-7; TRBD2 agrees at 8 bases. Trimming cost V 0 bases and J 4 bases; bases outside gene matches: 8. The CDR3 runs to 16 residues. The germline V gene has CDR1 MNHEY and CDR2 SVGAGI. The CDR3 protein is CASSYSGVAGLYEQYF. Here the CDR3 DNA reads TGTGCCAGCAGTTACTCGGGAGTAGCGGGACTGTACGAGCAGTACTTC.